This TCR beta chain was obtained from a study of shared clonotypes between healthy human individuals. Assay used: immunoSEQ multiplex PCR; TCRdb lists only in-frame clones, some missing. The repertoire includes 2 million to 2.5 million clones, 80% to 95% of them detected once, and 0.35% to 0.45% sits in the top ten. V lost 0 bases and J lost 3, with 6 bases in between. The CDR3 runs 13 residues. Germline CDR1 and CDR2: GTSNPN and SVGIG (reference sequence). This clone showed up just a few times. Different DNA sequences within this sample yield the same CDR3. The receptor was isolated from a man aged 18 to 35 in good health. Some clones in this sample may be carry-over from other donors' samples. The specimen sequenced was naive CD4+ T cells from PBMCs. As for subset: CD45RA+ positively selected. The genes are TRBV30 and TRBJ1-5; no clear D gene. The DNA for the CDR3 is TGTGCCTGGAGTGTATCTTCCAATCAGCCCCAGCATTTT. It encodes CAWSVSSNQPQHF.